This TCR beta chain was obtained from a study of blood T cell repertoires in COVID-19. As for the study in general: Sites across the United States, Italy and Spain contributed samples from acute and convalescent COVID-19.

Generated by immunoSEQ multiplex PCR, the TCRdb table keeps only in-frame clones and is missing some. The sample has about 71,000 clones; approximately 89% are singletons. This CDR3 contains 14 residues. V was trimmed by 7 bases and J by 4 bases, leaving 16 bases between them. The germline V gene encodes CDR1 SNHLY and CDR2 FYNNEI. The source of this sequence is a man aged 45 to 65 with active COVID-19. Material: peripheral blood. This rearrangement joins TRBV2 to TRBJ1-1, with D maybe TRBD1 (6 bases). The CDR3 nucleotides are TGTGCCAGCACTCGCCAACAACAGGGCACTGAAGCTTTCTTT. It encodes CASTRQQQGTEAFF.